The T cell receptor beta chain under discussion was sequenced for a study of OX40 agonist ivuxolimab in advanced cancers. The overall study: Dose-escalation cases comprised hepatocellular carcinoma, melanoma, renal cell or head and neck cancer.

Findings and caveats of the study: More expanded clones were seen, on average, in CD8+ T cells than in CD4+. There was clonal expansion of CD4+ and CD8+ blood T cells by week 6 at 0.1 to 3.0 mg/kg.

Note on this clone: What it recognizes is unknown.

Clones were read by immunoSEQ multiplex PCR, and TCRdb kept only the in-frame ones, dropping some. Found here are some 87,000 clones, roughly 84% of them singletons; the top ten hold roughly 0.7%. Germline V gives CDR1 SGHNT, CDR2 YYREEE (reference sequence). The V and J ends lost 0 bases and 3 bases, in that order; junction bases with no gene match: 8. The CDR3 sequence is 16 residues long. The TCR comes from an adult with an advanced solid tumor such as melanoma, head and neck, liver or kidney cancer. V gene TRBV5-4 combines with J gene TRBJ1-2; 7 nucleotides align to TRBD1. Sequenced material: CD4+ or CD8+ T cells sorted from blood, taken in a trial of the OX40 agonist ivuxolimab. The CDR3, as DNA: TGTGCCAGCAGCTTGGCTACAGGGGCACTAGACTATGGCTACACCTTC. Translating it yields CASSLATGALDYGYTF.